What follows is one T cell receptor (beta chain) and its context. Its antigen remains unknown. Via MiXCR, TCRdb re-called the 5' RACE reads, giving one row per CDR3 protein. Of roughly 170,000 distinct CDR3 sequences in the sample, about 21% are singletons; the top ten hold 23%. The data stem from a study of T-cell memory formation after mild COVID-19. Study-level information: TCR clustering was largely donor specific.

Study-wide results and caveats: Among CD4+ contracting clones, most were CM and EM, and CD8+ ones EMRA. Memory from before infection featured some responding clones, which suggests cross-reactive memory joined. From day 15 to 85, contracting clones were balanced between CD4 and CD8, whereas later expanders leaned toward CD4+.

Trimming at V came to 9 bases and at J to 7 bases, leaving 10 bases not matched to a gene. CDR3 length equals 13 residues. Germline V lookup: CDR1 MNHEY, CDR2 SVGAGI. The chain links TRBV6-5 to TRBJ2-7; TRBD2 agrees at 9 bases. The sample comprised PBMCs or a T cell subset sorted from them (not recorded which). This TCR came from an adult woman who had mild COVID-19 (a few samples of this study predate the infection). Cell type and time point are not known. The CDR3 loop reads CASSLAGLGEQYF. The CDR3 DNA reads as TGTGCCAGTAGCCTAGCGGGATTGGGTGAGCAGTACTTC.